The rows below give T cell receptor beta chains drawn from one sample of a study of T cell responses to AZD1222 COVID-19 vaccine. The table came from immunoSEQ multiplex PCR; TCRdb's copy has only in-frame clones and leaves some out. The sample has around 140,000 clones; around 92% are singletons. Here the sequenced sample was peripheral blood, taken after recovery from COVID-19. Receptors were obtained from an adult who had recovered from COVID-19. The CDR3 runs from the conserved cysteine through the conserved F or W. The D gene is left open where the match is weak.

J gene,V gene,CDR3 length,D gene,CDR3 protein
TRBJ2-3,TRBV10-3,18,TRBD2,CAISLHSGSGPSTDTQYF
TRBJ2-7,TRBV30,17,TRBD1,CAWSVRRDRGGSYEQYF
TRBJ2-7,TRBV10-1,15,NA,CASSEAGRGTYEQYF
TRBJ1-5,TRBV10-1,13,NA,CASSAGGSQPQHF
TRBJ2-2,TRBV6-6,16,TRBD1,CASSPDRGTNTGELFF
TRBJ2-7,TRBV7-2,14,NA,CASRIGLAAWEQYF
TRBJ1-1,TRBV29-1,14,NA,CSVEVHGRTTEAFF
TRBJ2-7,TRBV7-9,12,NA,CASSHESYEQYF
TRBJ2-1,TRBV11-2,11,NA,CASSLAGWQFF
TRBJ2-3,TRBV24-1,16,TRBD2,CATSSSLAVSTDTQYF
TRBJ2-5,TRBV3-1/TRBV3-2,14,NA,CASKGDLLTETQYF
TRBJ1-2,TRBV5-4,15,TRBD1,CASSGQGWPNYGYTF
TRBJ2-7,TRBV19,15,TRBD1,CASSVGTGGSYEQYF
TRBJ2-3,TRBV6-5,14,NA,CASNPSAPTDTQYF
TRBJ1-1,TRBV7-3,15,NA,CASSLLGGLNTEAFF
TRBJ2-7,TRBV7-2,13,NA,CASSSRGAYEQYF
TRBJ2-1,TRBV15,19,TRBD2,CATSREDSYLAGDYNEQFF
TRBJ2-2,TRBV20-1,11,NA,CSATLDGELFF
TRBJ1-2,TRBV7-8,13,NA,CASSLQVNYGYTF
TRBJ1-2,TRBV29-1,16,NA,CSVVEQAGMVNYGYTF
TRBJ1-6,TRBV11-2,13,NA,CASRSTYNSPLHF
TRBJ1-2,TRBV7-2,15,NA,CASSLAPGESYGYTF
TRBJ1-1,TRBV10-3,14,NA,CAISIRQDLLEAFF
TRBJ2-3,TRBV11-2,14,TRBD1,CASSLAVRGDTQYF
TRBJ2-7,TRBV7-9,17,TRBD2,CASSPRLAGVSLDEQYF
TRBJ2-7,TRBV28,15,NA,CASNTPQDYVSEQYF
TRBJ2-1,TRBV9,15,NA,CASSVGPSSYNEQFF
TRBJ1-2,TRBV3-1/TRBV3-2,13,NA,CASSPGLGYGYTF
TRBJ1-1,TRBV2,14,NA,CASREQGRNTEAFF
TRBJ2-7,TRBV13,17,TRBD2,CASSFTGLAGGRSEQYF
TRBJ2-1,TRBV5-3,13,NA,CARAIREINEQFF
TRBJ2-7,TRBV30,13,NA,CAWSEQGPYEQYF
TRBJ1-3,TRBV3-1/TRBV3-2,15,NA,CASSTPGTVGNTIYF
TRBJ1-2,TRBV28,13,TRBD1,CASRQGANYGYTF
TRBJ2-3,TRBV30,12,NA,CAWTADTDTQYF
TRBJ2-1,TRBV5-6,16,TRBD2,CASSLVRLAGEDEQFF
TRBJ2-2,TRBV28,19,TRBD2,CASSPTSGRAISDTGELFF
TRBJ2-4,TRBV4-1,17,NA,CASSQAGGDLTKNIQYF
TRBJ1-6,TRBV7-9,13,TRBD1,CASSLNRGSPLHF
TRBJ2-1,TRBV7-8,15,NA,CASSLARERSDEQFF
TRBJ1-4,TRBV7-2,13,TRBD1,CASSSGGSEKLFF
TRBJ1-1,TRBV2,14,NA,CASKDGGGGTEAFF
TRBJ1-1,TRBV7-9,13,NA,CASTRTANTEAFF
TRBJ1-1,TRBV7-8,15,NA,CASSPSGVPNTEAFF
TRBJ1-5,TRBV19,14,TRBD1,CASNPGGWGQPQHF
TRBJ1-1,TRBV4-1,12,NA,CASSRDRTEAFF
TRBJ2-2,TRBV30,19,TRBD2,CAWSDRTYSGRRNTGELFF
TRBJ2-1,TRBV12-2,17,NA,CASRLDTGTSGTERQFF
TRBJ2-1,TRBV11-2,17,NA,CASSLRGTPLWGDEQFF
TRBJ1-5,TRBV5-1,15,NA,CASSLSGDHNQPQHF
TRBJ2-1,TRBV9,15,NA,CASSVATTQVNEQFF
TRBJ1-2,TRBV11-2,12,NA,CASSLDQSGYTF
TRBJ2-7,TRBV14,15,TRBD1,CASSQVGQGPYEQYF
TRBJ2-3,TRBV9,18,TRBD1,CASSLNRNTGDSTDTQYF
TRBJ1-3,TRBV28,15,NA,CASSYIQPTGNTIYF
TRBJ2-7,TRBV4-2,15,NA,CASSQETLGSYEQYF
TRBJ2-3,TRBV28,16,TRBD2,CASSFQRESSTDTQYF
TRBJ1-3,TRBV5-1,15,NA,CASRGREASGNTIYF
TRBJ2-4,TRBV6-5,13,TRBD1,CASRGQGENIQYF
TRBJ2-7,TRBV29-1,14,NA,CSVERGVGTYEQYF